The text below deals with one T cell receptor (beta chain). Its matching antigen is unknown. V gave up 4 bases and J gave up 5 bases, with 15 bases separating them. This CDR3 region has 15 residues. Germline lookup yields CDR1 MDHEN and CDR2 SYDVKM. TCRdb reprocessed the reads via MiXCR and lists one record per CDR3 protein. Of about 890,000 distinct CDR3 sequences listed, around 32% were seen once; the top ten hold around 15%. The sample originates from a study of T cell repertoires in cytomegalovirus infection. Overall study: Public TCR beta signatures marked donors with CMV infection and the matching HLA.

Notes on the study in general: HLA-C-restricted, CMV-specific TCR beta clonotypes were dominant ex vivo.

V and J are TRBV28 and TRBJ2-1; possibly TRBD1 or TRBD2 for D (6 bases each). The sample was cultured CD8+ T cells from PBMCs, taken from culture after CMV antigen stimulation. This clonotype was sampled from a human donor in good health (CMV status not recorded). Some clones in this sample may be carry-over from other donors' samples. CDR3 DNA sequence: TGTGCCAGCAGTTATTACGGGGGCTGGGACAATGAGCAGTTCTTC. Protein product: CASSYYGGWDNEQFF.